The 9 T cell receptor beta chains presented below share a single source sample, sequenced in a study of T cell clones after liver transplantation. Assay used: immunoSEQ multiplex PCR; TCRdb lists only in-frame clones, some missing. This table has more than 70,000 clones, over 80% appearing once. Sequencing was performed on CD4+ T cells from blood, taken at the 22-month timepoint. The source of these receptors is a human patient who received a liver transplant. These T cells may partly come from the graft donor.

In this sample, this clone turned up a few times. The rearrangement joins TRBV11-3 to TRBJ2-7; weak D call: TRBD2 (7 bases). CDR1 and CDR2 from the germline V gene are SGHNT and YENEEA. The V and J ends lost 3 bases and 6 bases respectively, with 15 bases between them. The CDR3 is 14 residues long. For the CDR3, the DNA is TGTGCCAGCAGCTTTGGAGCGGCGGGGGCCGAGCAGTACTTC. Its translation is CASSFGAAGAEQYF.

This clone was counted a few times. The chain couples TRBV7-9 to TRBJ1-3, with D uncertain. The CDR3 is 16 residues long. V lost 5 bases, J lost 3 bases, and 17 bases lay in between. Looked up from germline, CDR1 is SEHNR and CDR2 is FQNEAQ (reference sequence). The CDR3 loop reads CASSHIGGRSGNTIYF. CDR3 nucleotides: TGTGCCAGCAGCCACATAGGAGGGCGCAGTGGAAACACCATATATTTT. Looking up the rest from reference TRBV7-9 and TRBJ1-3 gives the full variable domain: DTGVSQNPRHKITKRGQNVTFRCDPISEHNRLYWYRQTLGQGPEFLTYFQNEAQLEKSRLLSDRFSAERPKGSFSTLEIQRTEQGDSAMYLCASSHIGGRSGNTIYFGEGSWLTVV.

In DNA, the CDR3 is TGTGCCAGTCGGCGGGGGAGCTCCTACGAGCAGTACTTC. Its translation is CASRRGSSYEQYF. The chain links TRBV6-5 to TRBJ2-7, with TRBD2 matching 7 bases. The germline V gene encodes CDR1 MNHEY and CDR2 SVGAGI. The junction had 5 bases not matched to a gene; V was cut back by 9 bases and J by 0 bases. The CDR3 consists of 13 residues.

The CDR3 DNA reads as TGTGCCATCAGTGAGGGACTAGCGGGAGTACAAGAGACCCAGTACTTC. Amino acid sequence: CAISEGLAGVQETQYF. The gene calls are TRBV10-3 and TRBJ2-5; 13 nucleotides align to TRBD2. CDR1 and CDR2 from the germline V gene are ENHRY and SYGVKD. V lost 2 bases to trimming and J lost 2 bases; unmatched junction nucleotides: 2. The CDR3 has 16 amino acids.

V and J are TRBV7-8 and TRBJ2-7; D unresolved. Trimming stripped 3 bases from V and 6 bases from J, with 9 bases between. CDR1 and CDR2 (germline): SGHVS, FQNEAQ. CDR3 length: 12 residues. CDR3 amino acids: CASSFSGGEQYF. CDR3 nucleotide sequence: TGTGCCAGCAGCTTCTCGGGTGGCGAGCAGTACTTC. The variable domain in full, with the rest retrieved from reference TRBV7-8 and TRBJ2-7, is GAGVSQSPRYKVAKRGQDVALRCDPISGHVSLFWYQQALGQGPEFLTYFQNEAQLDKSGLPSDRFFAERPEGSVSTLKIQRTQQEDSAVYLCASSFSGGEQYFGPGTRLTVT.

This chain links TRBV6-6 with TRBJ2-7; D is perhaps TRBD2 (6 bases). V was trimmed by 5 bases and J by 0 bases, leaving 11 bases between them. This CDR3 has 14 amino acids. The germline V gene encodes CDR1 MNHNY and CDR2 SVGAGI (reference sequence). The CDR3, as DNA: TGTGCCAGCAGTGATAGCGGTACCTCCTACGAGCAGTACTTC. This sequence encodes CASSDSGTSYEQYF.

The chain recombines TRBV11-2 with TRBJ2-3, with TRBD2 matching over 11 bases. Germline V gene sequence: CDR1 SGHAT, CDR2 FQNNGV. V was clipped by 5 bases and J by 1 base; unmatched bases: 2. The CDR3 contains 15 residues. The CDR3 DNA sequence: TGTGCCAGCAGCCAACTAGCGGGGGGCACAGATACGCAGTATTTT. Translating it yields CASSQLAGGTDTQYF. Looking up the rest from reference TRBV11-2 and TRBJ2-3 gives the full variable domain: EAGVAQSPRYKIIEKRQSVAFWCNPISGHATLYWYQQILGQGPKLLIQFQNNGVVDDSQLPKDRFSAERLKGVDSTLKIQPAKLEDSAVYLCASSQLAGGTDTQYFGPGTRLTVL.

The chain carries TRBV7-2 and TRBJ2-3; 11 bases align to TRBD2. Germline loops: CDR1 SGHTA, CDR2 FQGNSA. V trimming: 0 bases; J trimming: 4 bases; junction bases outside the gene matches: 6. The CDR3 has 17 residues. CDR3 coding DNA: TGTGCCAGCAGCTTAGCGCCGGTAGCGGGAGGGCCAGATACGCAGTATTTT. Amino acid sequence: CASSLAPVAGGPDTQYF.

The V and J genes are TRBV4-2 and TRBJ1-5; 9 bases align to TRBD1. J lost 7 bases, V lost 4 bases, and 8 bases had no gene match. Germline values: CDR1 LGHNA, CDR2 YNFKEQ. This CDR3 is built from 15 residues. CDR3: CASSLFSDRGQPQHF. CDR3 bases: TGTGCCAGCAGCCTCTTCTCGGACAGGGGACAGCCCCAGCATTTT.